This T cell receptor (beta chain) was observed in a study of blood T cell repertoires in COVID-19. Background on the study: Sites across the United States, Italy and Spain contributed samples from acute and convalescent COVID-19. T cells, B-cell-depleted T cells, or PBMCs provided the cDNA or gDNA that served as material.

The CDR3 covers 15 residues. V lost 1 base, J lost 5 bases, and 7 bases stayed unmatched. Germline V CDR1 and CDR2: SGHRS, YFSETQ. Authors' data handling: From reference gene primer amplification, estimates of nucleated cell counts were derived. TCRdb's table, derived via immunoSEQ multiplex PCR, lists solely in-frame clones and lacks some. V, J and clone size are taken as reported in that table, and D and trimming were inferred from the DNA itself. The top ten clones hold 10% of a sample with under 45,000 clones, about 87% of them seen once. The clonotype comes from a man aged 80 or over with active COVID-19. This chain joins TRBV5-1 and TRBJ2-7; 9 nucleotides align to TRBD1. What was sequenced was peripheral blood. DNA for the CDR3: TGCGCCAGCAGCTTGTACGGGGACAGGGTTGACGAGCAGTACTTC. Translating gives CASSLYGDRVDEQYF. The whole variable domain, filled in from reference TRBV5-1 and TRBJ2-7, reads KAGVTQTPRYLIKTRGQQVTLSCSPISGHRSVSWYQQTPGQGLQFLFEYFSETQRNKGNFPGRFSGRQFSNSRSEMNVSTLELGDSALYLCASSLYGDRVDEQYFGPGTRLTVT.